One and the same sample provided the 6 T cell receptor beta chains below, sequenced in a study of blood T cell repertoires in COVID-19. Clones were read by immunoSEQ multiplex PCR, and TCRdb kept only the in-frame ones, dropping some. The table has around 100,000 clones, around 87% seen once. The sample consisted of peripheral blood. The receptors were sampled from a woman at least 80 years old with acute or convalescent COVID-19.

The chain uses TRBV4-3 and TRBJ1-6; TRBD1 might be the D (6 bases). V was clipped by 3 bases and J by 5 bases, with 8 bases between them. The V gene's germline CDR1 is LGHNA and CDR2 YSLEER. The length of the CDR3 is 14 residues. The DNA of the CDR3 is TGCGCCAGCAGCCAGGCAGGGGATAATTCACCCCTCCACTTT. Protein: CASSQAGDNSPLHF.

V gene TRBV19 combines with J gene TRBJ2-3; 8 nucleotides line up with TRBD2. The CDR3 has 14 amino acids. Germline CDR1 is LNHDA and CDR2 is SQIVND (reference sequence). V lost 7 bases to trimming and J lost 3 bases; unmatched junction nucleotides: 6. CDR3 nucleotides: TGTGCCAGTAATGCGGGGGGCCTGACAGATACGCAGTATTTT. It encodes CASNAGGLTDTQYF.

This rearrangement joins TRBV18 to TRBJ1-1, with a weak D call TRBD1 (5 bases). The CDR3 totals 15 residues. Looked up from germline, CDR1 is KGHSH and CDR2 is LQKENI. Trimming removed 1 base at V and 0 bases at J, with 9 bases between. CDR3 DNA: TGTGCCAGCTCACCACGGGCAGGGATGAACACTGAAGCTTTCTTT. Its translation: CASSPRAGMNTEAFF.

This chain uses TRBV19 with TRBJ1-4, with 7 bases lining up with TRBD1. The length of the CDR3 is 12 residues. Germline V CDR1 and CDR2: LNHDA, SQIVND (reference sequence). V was pared by 11 bases and J by 4 bases, with 4 bases of the junction left unmatched. CDR3 protein: CASNRGNEKLFF. CDR3 bases: TGTGCCTCTAACAGGGGTAATGAAAAACTGTTTTTT.

V is TRBV6-2 or TRBV6-3 and J is TRBJ2-1; 9 bases fit TRBD2. The CDR3 covers 19 residues. CDR1 MNHEY and CDR2 SVGEGT come from the germline V gene. V was clipped by 2 bases and J by 6 bases; unmatched bases: 17. DNA of the CDR3: TGTGCCAGCAGTTACCCCCCCAGCGGGGGGCCAGCCGGGTTCAATGAGCAGTTCTTC. It yields the protein CASSYPPSGGPAGFNEQFF.

The genes are TRBV2 and TRBJ1-1, with D possibly being TRBD1 (5 bases). Trimming removed 4 bases from V and 10 bases from J, with 13 bases in between. This CDR3 is 12 amino acids long. The germline V gene encodes CDR1 SNHLY and CDR2 FYNNEI. CDR3 sequence (DNA): TGTGCCAGCAGTGCGACGGTCGGGGGAGCTTTCTTT. It codes for CASSATVGGAFF.